These 22 T cell receptor beta chains were sequenced from one sample in a study of siplizumab effects on memory and regulatory T cells (dated by TCRdb to the late 2010s). The library was generated by the immunoSEQ multiplex PCR assay. In TCRdb, the immuneACCESS table is reduced to in-frame sequences with V and J assigned. These tables do not hold every clone; where another copy was compared, an unresolved V gene accounts for under half, and the others remain unexplained. The sample profile shows about 72,000 clones; roughly nine tenths of them were found once. The ten largest make up around 30% of the sample. The sample taken for sequencing was CD8+ T cells sorted from blood. The receptors come from a human donor in good health.

J is TRBJ2-1 and V is TRBV27, with 8 bases identical to TRBD2. CDR3 length equals 15 residues. The junction had 4 bases not matched to a gene; V was cut back by 1 base and J by 5 bases. The V gene's germline CDR1 is MNHEY and CDR2 SMNVEV (reference sequence). CDR3 sequence: CASSLYYSGDNEQFF. The DNA for the CDR3 is TGTGCCAGCAGTTTATATTATAGCGGGGACAATGAGCAGTTCTTC.

The chain recombines TRBV7-7 with TRBJ2-3; D might be TRBD1 or TRBD2, each matching 5 bases. V was pared by 5 bases and J by 0 bases, with 9 bases between. This CDR3 is built from 14 residues. Germline V gives CDR1 SSHAT, CDR2 FNYEAQ (reference sequence). CDR3 sequence: CASSLGDSTDTQYF. In DNA, the CDR3 is TGTGCCAGCAGCCTAGGGGACAGCACAGATACGCAGTATTTT.

The V call is TRBV4-2, the J call TRBJ2-7, with 9 nucleotides matching TRBD2. This CDR3 has 15 residues. The germline CDR1 and CDR2 sequences are LGHNA and YNFKEQ. V was clipped by 4 bases and J by 6 bases; unmatched bases: 10. CDR3 sequence: CASSRLSGGLPEQYF. The CDR3 region has the DNA TGTGCCAGCAGCCGCCTTAGCGGGGGTCTACCCGAGCAGTACTTC.

The CDR3 sequence: CAISDPDPTRQYF. CDR3 sequence (DNA): TGTGCCATCAGCGACCCGGACCCTACTAGGCAGTACTTC. The chain carries TRBV10-3 and TRBJ2-7; perhaps TRBD2 as D (5 bases). The CDR3 spans 13 residues. With 6 bases removed from V and 9 bases from J, the gap between germline ends came to 18 bases. Germline values: CDR1 ENHRY, CDR2 SYGVKD.

This clone was seen once. The chain joins TRBV27 to TRBJ1-1, with TRBD1 identical over 7 bases. Germline V gene data show CDR1 as MNHEY and CDR2 as SMNVEV (reference sequence). This CDR3 region has 13 residues. J was trimmed by 3 bases and V by 6 bases; bases with no gene match: 4. The CDR3 is CASRPQGYTEAFF. The CDR3 region has the DNA TGTGCCAGCAGACCACAGGGGTACACTGAAGCTTTCTTT.

This clone showed up just a few times. The rearrangement links TRBV19 to TRBJ1-1; D is undetermined. Germline values: CDR1 LNHDA, CDR2 SQIVND (reference sequence). The CDR3 runs 13 residues. V was clipped by 3 bases and J by 0 bases, with 5 bases between them. The CDR3 DNA is TGTGCCAGTAGTATTGGGGTGAACACTGAAGCTTTCTTT. It is translated as CASSIGVNTEAFF.

The rearrangement links TRBV15 to TRBJ2-1, with D hard to call. V lost 0 bases, J lost 5 bases, and 11 bases lay in between. Germline V gene sequence: CDR1 LNHNV, CDR2 YYDKDF (reference sequence). The CDR3 covers 15 residues. The CDR3 DNA sequence: TGTGCCACCAGCAGAGATGAGTCGGGCGACAATGAGCAGTTCTTC. It specifies CATSRDESGDNEQFF. Variable domain in full (rest from reference TRBV15 and TRBJ2-1): DAMVIQNPRYQVTQFGKPVTLSCSQTLNHNVMYWYQQKSSQAPKLLFHYYDKDFNNEADTPDNFQSRRPNTSFCFLDIRSPGLGDTAMYLCATSRDESGDNEQFFGPGTRLTVL.

The chain links TRBV7-9 to TRBJ2-3, with TRBD2 identical over 9 bases. Looked up from germline, CDR1 is SEHNR and CDR2 is FQNEAQ (reference sequence). The CDR3 extends over 15 amino acids. V shed 5 bases, J shed 3 bases, and the junction held 6 bases outside the gene matches. CDR3 amino acids: CASSPGTSRTDTQYF. In DNA, the CDR3 is TGTGCCAGCAGCCCTGGGACTAGCAGAACAGATACGCAGTATTTT.

The rearrangement joins TRBV15 to TRBJ2-1, with 7 bases identical to TRBD1. This CDR3 is built from 16 residues. V was clipped by 4 bases and J by 0 bases; unmatched bases: 6. CDR1 is LNHNV and CDR2 is YYDKDF in the germline V gene (reference sequence). The CDR3 DNA reads as TGTGCCACCAGCACCGGGACAGCGAGCTCCTACAATGAGCAGTTCTTC. Its protein is CATSTGTASSYNEQFF.

The chain is built from TRBV7-6 and TRBJ2-1, with TRBD2 identical over 7 bases. This CDR3 region has 16 residues. J lost 5 bases, V lost 4 bases, and 11 bases had no gene match. Germline-derived CDR1 and CDR2 are SGHVS and FNYEAQ. CDR3 protein: CASSWQTSRINNEQFF. Here the CDR3 DNA reads TGTGCCAGCAGCTGGCAGACTAGCAGAATTAACAATGAGCAGTTCTTC.

This chain uses TRBV9 with TRBJ1-1; 9 nucleotides align to TRBD1. The CDR3 extends over 15 amino acids. V lost 2 bases to trimming and J lost 2 bases; unmatched junction nucleotides: 4. Per germline, CDR1 SGDLS and CDR2 YYNGEE. CDR3 residues: CASSVGQGINTEAFF. The DNA for the CDR3 is TGTGCCAGCAGCGTTGGACAGGGGATTAACACTGAAGCTTTCTTT.

This clone has more than one count but fewer than ten. The rearrangement links TRBV6-4 to TRBJ2-1, with 7 bases fitting TRBD1. V shed 3 bases, J shed 4 bases, and the junction held 6 bases outside the gene matches. This CDR3 comprises 15 residues. Germline V gives CDR1 MRHNA, CDR2 SNTAGT. In DNA form, the CDR3 reads TGTGCCAGCAGTGAAACAGGGGAAGGTTACAATGAGCAGTTCTTC. This encodes CASSETGEGYNEQFF.

The chain is built from TRBV30 and TRBJ2-7, with 7 bases fitting TRBD1. V trimming: 4 bases; J trimming: 2 bases; junction bases outside the gene matches: 8. CDR1 is GTSNPN, CDR2 SVGIG, per germline (reference sequence). This CDR3 region has 14 residues. This CDR3 reads CAWTWTGQTYEQYF. The CDR3 nucleotides are TGTGCCTGGACCTGGACAGGACAAACCTACGAGCAGTACTTC.

This clone ranks as medium-sized. The rearrangement joins TRBV5-1 to TRBJ2-7; the match to TRBD2 covers 10 bases. The CDR3 is made up of 15 amino acids. Germline trimming cut 0 bases from V and 4 bases from J; bases unmatched to any gene: 4. From germline, CDR1 is SGHRS and CDR2 YFSETQ. This CDR3 is CASSLDLAGAYEQYF. For the CDR3, the DNA is TGCGCCAGCAGCTTGGACCTAGCGGGAGCGTACGAGCAGTACTTC. The entire variable domain, with the rest obtained from reference TRBV5-1 and TRBJ2-7, is as follows: KAGVTQTPRYLIKTRGQQVTLSCSPISGHRSVSWYQQTPGQGLQFLFEYFSETQRNKGNFPGRFSGRQFSNSRSEMNVSTLELGDSALYLCASSLDLAGAYEQYFGPGTRLTVT.

The CDR3 bases are TGTGCCAGTAGTACCATAATACCAAAGACTAGCGGGACCTTATTGGGGCAGTTCTTC. Translation gives CASSTIIPKTSGTLLGQFF. The V call is TRBV19, the J call TRBJ2-1, with 11 bases fitting TRBD2. CDR3 size: 19 residues. V lost 4 bases, J lost 12 bases, and 23 bases stayed unmatched. Germline-derived CDR1 and CDR2 are LNHDA and SQIVND (reference sequence).

The chain carries TRBV18 and TRBJ2-7; perhaps TRBD2 as D (5 bases). The germline V gene has CDR1 KGHSH and CDR2 LQKENI. With 3 bases removed from V and 3 bases from J, the gap between germline ends came to 6 bases. The CDR3 is made up of 12 amino acids. The CDR3 DNA is TGTGCCAGCTCACCTGGGAGCTACGAGCAGTACTTC. Translated, it gives CASSPGSYEQYF. The entire variable domain, with the rest obtained from reference TRBV18 and TRBJ2-7, is as follows: NAGVMQNPRHLVRRRGQEARLRCSPMKGHSHVYWYRQLPEEGLKFMVYLQKENIIDESGMPKERFSAEFPKEGPSILRIQQVVRGDSAAYFCASSPGSYEQYFGPGTRLTVT.

The chain links TRBV18 to TRBJ2-7; 9 bases fit TRBD1. The V and J ends lost 6 bases and 2 bases, in that order; junction bases with no gene match: 11. Germline V gives CDR1 KGHSH, CDR2 LQKENI. CDR3 length: 16 amino acids. CDR3 bases: TGTGCCAGCTCCAAGCCGGGACAGGGTCCCACCTACGAGCAGTACTTC. Protein: CASSKPGQGPTYEQYF.

This sequence joins TRBV14 and TRBJ2-7; D is unclear. This CDR3 is 13 amino acids long. The V gene lost 1 base and the J gene lost 5 bases, with 9 bases spanning the gap. Germline-derived CDR1 and CDR2 are SGHDN and FVKESK. For the CDR3, the DNA is TGTGCCAGCAGCCAAGGAATGGTCGACGAGCAGTACTTC. Its translation: CASSQGMVDEQYF.

This chain connects TRBV19 to TRBJ2-1; 8 nucleotides match TRBD2. CDR1 and CDR2 (germline): LNHDA, SQIVND (reference sequence). The CDR3 totals 17 residues. The J segment lost 6 bases and the V segment lost 3 bases, leaving 13 bases of the junction unmatched. CDR3 coding DNA: TGTGCCAGTAGTATCTTACGGGGGCTAGCGGGCGGCAATGAGCAGTTCTTC. Translating gives CASSILRGLAGGNEQFF.

This chain links TRBV5-1 with TRBJ2-1; D is ambiguous. Germline V gene sequence: CDR1 SGHRS, CDR2 YFSETQ. CDR3 size: 16 residues. Trimming pared 2 bases from V and 0 bases from J, leaving 12 bases between. The CDR3 DNA sequence: TGCGCCAGCAGCTTCAGTGGTCCGGGCTCCTACAATGAGCAGTTCTTC. Translation: CASSFSGPGSYNEQFF. The variable domain in full, completed from reference TRBV5-1 and TRBJ2-1, reads KAGVTQTPRYLIKTRGQQVTLSCSPISGHRSVSWYQQTPGQGLQFLFEYFSETQRNKGNFPGRFSGRQFSNSRSEMNVSTLELGDSALYLCASSFSGPGSYNEQFFGPGTRLTVL.

This rearrangement joins TRBV4-1 to TRBJ2-2; 9 nucleotides agree with TRBD2. The CDR3 is 15 residues long. J gave up 7 bases and V 5 bases, and 8 bases lay outside the gene matches. CDR1 is MGHRA and CDR2 is YSYEKL in the germline V gene. The chain's CDR3 is CASSSPGLAGGELFF. Written as DNA, the CDR3 is TGCGCCAGCAGCTCTCCGGGACTAGCTGGCGGGGAGCTGTTTTTT.

This chain uses TRBV11-3 with TRBJ2-3; 9 bases align to TRBD1. This CDR3 has 16 residues. Germline-derived CDR1 and CDR2 are SGHNT and YENEEA. J gave up 4 bases and V 1 base, and 6 bases lay outside the gene matches. CDR3 amino acids: CASSLGGQGRPDTQYF. CDR3 coding DNA: TGTGCCAGCAGCTTAGGCGGACAGGGGAGGCCAGATACGCAGTATTTT.